This TCR beta chain was obtained from a study of T cells in Graves' hyperthyroidism and ophthalmopathy. From RNA transcripts, TCR beta CDR3 regions were amplified. With the HTBI primer set, the TCR CDR3 went through a first round of RT-PCR. TCRdb recomputed calls from the multiplex PCR reads with MiXCR, one row per CDR3 protein. The data contain about 200,000 distinct CDR3 sequences, around 20% of them singletons. This clonotype was seen more than once but under ten times. With 0 bases removed from V and 3 bases from J, the gap between germline ends came to 17 bases. Germline V lookup: CDR1 DFQATT, CDR2 SNEGSKA (reference sequence). The CDR3 has 16 residues.

The chain is built from TRBV20-1 and TRBJ1-1; D is ambiguous. The sample was blood. This TCR derives from a man aged 40-55 years with Graves' hyperthyroidism. CDR3 nucleotide sequence: TGCAGTGCTAGAGATCCGCGCGCTGGGAGTGACACTGAAGCTTTCTTT. It translates to CSARDPRAGSDTEAFF.